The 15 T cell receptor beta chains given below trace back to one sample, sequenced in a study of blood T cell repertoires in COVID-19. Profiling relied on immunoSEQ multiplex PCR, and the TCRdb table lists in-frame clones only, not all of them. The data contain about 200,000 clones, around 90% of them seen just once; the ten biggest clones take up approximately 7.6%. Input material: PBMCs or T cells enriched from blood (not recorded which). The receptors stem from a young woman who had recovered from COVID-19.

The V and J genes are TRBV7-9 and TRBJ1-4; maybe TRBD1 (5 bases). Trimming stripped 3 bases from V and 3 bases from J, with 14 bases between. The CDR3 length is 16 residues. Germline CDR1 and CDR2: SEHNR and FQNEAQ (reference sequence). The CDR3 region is CASSFGGDGPNEKLFF. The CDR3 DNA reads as TGTGCCAGCAGCTTTGGGGGGGACGGACCTAATGAAAAACTGTTTTTT.

Written as DNA, the CDR3 is TGTGCCAGCAGTCTACAGGGGTCCCCTAACTATGGCTACACCTTC. Translation: CASSLQGSPNYGYTF. The J gene is TRBJ1-2, the V gene TRBV2; TRBD1 agrees at 7 bases. Germline CDR1 reads SNHLY; CDR2 reads FYNNEI. Trimming cost V 5 bases and J 0 bases; bases outside gene matches: 6. The CDR3 loop spans 15 amino acids.

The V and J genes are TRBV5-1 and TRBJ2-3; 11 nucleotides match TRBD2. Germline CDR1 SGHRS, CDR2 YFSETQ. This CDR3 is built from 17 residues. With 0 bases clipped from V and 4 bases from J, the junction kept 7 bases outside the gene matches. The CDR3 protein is CASSLAASGGLSDTQYF. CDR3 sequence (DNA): TGCGCCAGCAGCTTGGCGGCTAGCGGGGGGTTGTCAGATACGCAGTATTTT.

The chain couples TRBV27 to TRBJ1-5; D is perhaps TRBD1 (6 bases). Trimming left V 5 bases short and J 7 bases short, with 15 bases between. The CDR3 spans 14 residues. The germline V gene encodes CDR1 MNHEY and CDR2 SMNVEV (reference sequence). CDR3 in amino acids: CASSHNRDGQPQHF. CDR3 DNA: TGTGCCAGCAGTCATAACAGGGATGGCCAGCCCCAGCATTTT.

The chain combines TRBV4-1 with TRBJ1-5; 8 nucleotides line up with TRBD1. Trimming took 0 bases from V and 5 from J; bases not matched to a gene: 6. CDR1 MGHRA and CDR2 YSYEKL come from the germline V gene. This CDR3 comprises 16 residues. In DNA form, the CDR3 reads TGCGCCAGCAGCCAAGATCGGGCAGGGGGCTATCAGCCCCAGCATTTT. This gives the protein CASSQDRAGGYQPQHF.

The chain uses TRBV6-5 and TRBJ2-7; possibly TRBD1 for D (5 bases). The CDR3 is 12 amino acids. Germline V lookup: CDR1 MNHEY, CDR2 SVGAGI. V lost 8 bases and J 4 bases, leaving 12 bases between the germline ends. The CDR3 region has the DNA TGTGCCAGCGGGCCAGGGTCGTACGAGCAGTACTTC. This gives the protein CASGPGSYEQYF.

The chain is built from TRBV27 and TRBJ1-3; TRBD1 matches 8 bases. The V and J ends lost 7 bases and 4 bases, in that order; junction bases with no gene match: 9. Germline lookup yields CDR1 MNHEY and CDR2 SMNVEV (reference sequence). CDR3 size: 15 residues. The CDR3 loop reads CASNQRTGLGNTIYF. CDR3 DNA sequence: TGTGCCAGCAACCAACGGACAGGGCTCGGAAACACCATATATTTT.

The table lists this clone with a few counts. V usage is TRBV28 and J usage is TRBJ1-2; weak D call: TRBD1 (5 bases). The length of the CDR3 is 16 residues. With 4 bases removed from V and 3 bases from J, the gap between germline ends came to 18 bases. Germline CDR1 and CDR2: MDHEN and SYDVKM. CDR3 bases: TGTGCCAGCAGTTCAGGGCCTGTGGGGGGTGACTATGGCTACACCTTC. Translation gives CASSSGPVGGDYGYTF.

This chain's CDR3 is CAWSPAGYEQYF. In DNA form, the CDR3 reads TGTGCCTGGAGTCCCGCAGGCTACGAGCAGTACTTC. J is TRBJ2-7 and V is TRBV30; D not resolved. V was cut by 2 bases and J by 3 bases, with 8 bases left in between. The CDR3 has 12 amino acids. From germline, CDR1 is GTSNPN and CDR2 SVGIG (reference sequence).

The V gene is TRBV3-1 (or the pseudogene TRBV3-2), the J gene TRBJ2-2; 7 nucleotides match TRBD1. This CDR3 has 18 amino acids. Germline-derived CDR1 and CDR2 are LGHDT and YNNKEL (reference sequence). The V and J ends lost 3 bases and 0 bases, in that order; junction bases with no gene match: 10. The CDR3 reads CASSHRKTGVANTGELFF. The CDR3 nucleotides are TGTGCCAGCAGCCATCGTAAAACAGGGGTGGCGAACACCGGGGAGCTGTTTTTT.

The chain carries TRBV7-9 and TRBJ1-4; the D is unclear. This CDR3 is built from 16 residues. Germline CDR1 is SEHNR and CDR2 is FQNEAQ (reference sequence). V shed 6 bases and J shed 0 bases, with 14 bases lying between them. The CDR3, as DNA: TGTGCCAGCAGTCATCCCTCCGGGGCAACTAATGAAAAACTGTTTTTT. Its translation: CASSHPSGATNEKLFF.

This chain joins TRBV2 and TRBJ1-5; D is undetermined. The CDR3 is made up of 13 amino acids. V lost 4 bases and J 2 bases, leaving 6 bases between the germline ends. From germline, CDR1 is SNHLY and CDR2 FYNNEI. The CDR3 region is CASSVDGNQPQHF. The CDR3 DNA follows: TGTGCCAGCAGTGTAGATGGCAATCAGCCCCAGCATTTT.

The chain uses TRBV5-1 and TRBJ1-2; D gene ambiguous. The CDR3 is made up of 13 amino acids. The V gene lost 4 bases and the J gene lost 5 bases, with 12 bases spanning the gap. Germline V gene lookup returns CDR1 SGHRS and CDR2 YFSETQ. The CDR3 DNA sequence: TGCGCCAGCAGCCAAGACGGCGGGTATGGCTACACCTTC. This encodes CASSQDGGYGYTF.

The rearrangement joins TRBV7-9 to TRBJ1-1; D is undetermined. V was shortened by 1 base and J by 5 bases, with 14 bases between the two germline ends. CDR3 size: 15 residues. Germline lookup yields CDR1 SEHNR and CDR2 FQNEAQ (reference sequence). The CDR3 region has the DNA TGTGCCAGCAGCTTAGATGGCGGTAGGCGAACTGAAGCTTTCTTT. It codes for CASSLDGGRRTEAFF.

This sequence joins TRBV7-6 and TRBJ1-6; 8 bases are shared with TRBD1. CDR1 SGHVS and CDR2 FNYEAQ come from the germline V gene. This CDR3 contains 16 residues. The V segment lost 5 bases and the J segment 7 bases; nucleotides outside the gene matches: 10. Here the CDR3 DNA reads TGTGCCAGCAGCCAGGACAGGGAGGGCGGGAATTCACCCCTCCACTTT. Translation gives CASSQDREGGNSPLHF.